This T cell receptor beta chain comes out of a study of shared clonotypes between healthy human individuals. Comments on this clone: This specimen includes other DNA sequences encoding the same CDR3.

Per the germline V gene, CDR1 is SGHRS and CDR2 is YFSETQ. The CDR3 runs to 13 residues. After removal of 5 bases from V and 3 bases from J, the junction contained 5 bases not matched to a gene. Clones were sequenced by immunoSEQ multiplex PCR, and TCRdb holds only the in-frame ones, with some missing. The sample has over a million clones; approximately 98.5% are singletons. Material for sequencing was naive CD4+ T cells sorted from blood. Documented subset: CD45RA+ positively selected. The V and J genes are TRBV5-1 and TRBJ2-7; 7 nucleotides line up with TRBD1. The receptor's source is a young man in good health. CDR3 sequence: CASSLTGSYEQYF. The CDR3 coding sequence is TGCGCCAGCAGTTTGACAGGGAGCTACGAGCAGTACTTC.